This T cell receptor beta chain was found in a study of beta chain features in type 1 diabetes. Regarding the study as a whole: Naive, central memory and regulatory TCRB repertoires appeared more similar among patients than healthy donors.

A note on this clone: Its antigen remains unknown.

The V gene lost 3 bases and the J gene lost 4 bases, with 9 bases spanning the gap. In germline, CDR1 is MNHEY, CDR2 SMNVEV (reference sequence). This CDR3 spans 13 amino acids. The authors reverse transcribed all of the isolated RNA, so sequencing captured expressed TCRB transcripts. Clones were read by immunoSEQ multiplex PCR, and TCRdb kept only the in-frame ones, dropping some. This sample yields some 220,000 clones, of which roughly a tenth are seen a single time; approximately 1.4% belongs to the top ten. J is TRBJ1-2 and V is TRBV27, with a weak D call TRBD1 (5 bases). The sequence came from a young man in good health. Sequencing was done on a sample of central memory CD4+ T cells from blood. CDR3 nucleotide sequence: TGTGCCAGCAGTTTGCAGGGCAGCTATGGCTACACCTTC. Its protein is CASSLQGSYGYTF.